These T cell receptor beta chains were read from a single sample in a study of T cells in Graves' hyperthyroidism and ophthalmopathy. TCRdb ran MiXCR on the multiplex PCR reads and lists one entry per CDR3 protein. Of under 700,000 distinct CDR3 sequences listed, roughly 46% were seen once; the top ten hold 8.2%. The material sequenced was peripheral blood or thyroid tissue (not recorded which). All receptors derive from a woman aged 18-29 years with Graves' hyperthyroidism. Both conserved end residues are trimmed from each CDR3. D genes are given only for firm matches.

D gene	V gene	J gene	CDR3 protein
TRBD1	TRBV7-2	TRBJ2-2	ASSLEQGHTGELF
TRBD2	TRBV7-8	TRBJ2-2	ASSLNGLAGLTYTGELF
TRBD1	TRBV7-6	TRBJ1-1	ASSFTGVATEAF
.	TRBV7-2	TRBJ2-7	ASSQVGRSSYEQY
.	TRBV7-9	TRBJ1-4	ASSLYTTNEKLF
.	TRBV13	TRBJ1-1	ASSLLVTEGRGTEAF
.	TRBV19	TRBJ2-6	ASTVTHAGANVLT
.	TRBV2	.	ASRRTGPNEQF
.	TRBV6-6	TRBJ1-5	ASSYVGDQPQH
.	TRBV15	TRBJ1-4	ATSSPDRSNEKLF
.	TRBV25-1	TRBJ1-5	ATPGEQPQH
.	TRBV7-9	TRBJ1-3	ASSLTVSGNTIY
.	TRBV11-2	TRBJ2-7	ASSGRYEQY
.	TRBV10-2	TRBJ1-4	ASSYEVGEKLF
.	TRBV7-6	TRBJ1-6	ASSHRSSYNSPLH
.	TRBV12-3/TRBV12-4	TRBJ1-5	ASSWMREDSNQPQH
.	TRBV2	TRBJ1-2	ASRGAGAYGYT
TRBD2	TRBV7-7	TRBJ2-3	ASSSGLAGGADTQY
.	TRBV10-2	TRBJ2-7	ASSQDRDAAYEQY
TRBD1	TRBV7-2	TRBJ1-6	ASSRTGIRSPLH
.	TRBV20-1	TRBJ1-2	SARDPDTEGVYGYT
.	TRBV2	TRBJ1-1	ASSYGRIMNTEAF
TRBD2	TRBV24-1	TRBJ2-2	ATSDIRTSGKTGELF
.	TRBV27	TRBJ1-1	ASSHLQKNTEAF
TRBD2	TRBV25-1	TRBJ2-5	ASIRGWLAGGAWETQY
.	TRBV6-5	TRBJ2-7	ASSLQDHEQY
TRBD2	TRBV7-2	TRBJ2-5	ASSVEGLAEETQY
.	TRBV29-1	TRBJ1-2	SSQDIFGYT
.	TRBV12-3/TRBV12-4	TRBJ1-1	ASSFGRGPAATEAF